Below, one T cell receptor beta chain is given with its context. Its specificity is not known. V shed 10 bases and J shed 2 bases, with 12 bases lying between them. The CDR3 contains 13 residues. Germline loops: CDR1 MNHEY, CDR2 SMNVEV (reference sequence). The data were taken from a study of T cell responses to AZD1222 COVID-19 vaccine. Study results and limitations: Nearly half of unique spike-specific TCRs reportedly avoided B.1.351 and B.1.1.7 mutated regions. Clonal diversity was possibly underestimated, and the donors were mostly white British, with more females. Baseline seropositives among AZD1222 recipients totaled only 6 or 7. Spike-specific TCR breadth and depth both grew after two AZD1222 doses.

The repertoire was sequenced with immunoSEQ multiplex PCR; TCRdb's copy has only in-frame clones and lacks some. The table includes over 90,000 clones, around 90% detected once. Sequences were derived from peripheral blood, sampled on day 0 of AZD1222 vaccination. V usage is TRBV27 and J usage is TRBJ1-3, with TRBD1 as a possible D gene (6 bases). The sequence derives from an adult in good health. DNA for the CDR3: TGTGCCACCCTGGACAGCACTGGAAACACCATATATTTT. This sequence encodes CATLDSTGNTIYF.